This entry features one T cell receptor beta chain sequence. This clone has more than one count but fewer than ten. The antigen this receptor binds is unknown. Within one base of it there is no much larger clone, and no base qualities were kept. This specimen belongs to a study of blood T cell repertoires in COVID-19 (dated by TCRdb to 2019 to 2021). For the study in its entirety: Samples covering the acute and convalescent phases of COVID-19 were provided by collaborators in the United States, Italy and Spain. The material from the prospective study consisted of cDNA or gDNA derived from T cells, B-cell-depleted T cells, or PBMCs. Deeply sampled blood TCRbeta repertoires from subjects exposed to, actively infected with, or recovered from COVID-19 were included in the dataset. A freely available public database, intended as a resource for researchers studying the immune response to SARS-CoV-2, is where the repertoires were released. Samples came from the ongoing ImmuneRACE study (first 160 participants) plus 1,254 subjects from 6 global collaborators. The sample metadata nearly always contained a de-identified subject ID, COVID-19 status, age in years and sex. Where available, HLA class I and class II types were obtained from metadata supplied by the sample provider rather than from assay-based typing. What the work shows at the level of the full study, not this receptor alone: Clinical and demographic metadata were provided uncurated, with the amount varying by source and participant.

At one collaborating source in Seattle, patients were enrolled during active infection and were followed longitudinally through the course of disease. The collaborating institutions used their own protocols to collect whole blood in K2EDTA tubes. For TCRbeta analysis, collaborators shipped samples in one of three forms: frozen whole blood, isolated PBMCs, or DNA extracted from either of those sample types. The CDR3 contains 16 residues, cysteine and phenylalanine counted. Only the CDR3 region is kept as DNA, spanning 48 bases read in frame from base 1. V is clipped by 4 bases and J by 0 bases, and the sequence between their germline boundaries is 10 bases long. The germline V gene provides CDR1 SNHLY and CDR2 FYNNEI. The immunoSEQ Assay, a bias-controlled multiplex PCR, was used to amplify TCRbeta CDR3 regions from genomic DNA. The source study handled its data this way. Nucleated cell counts per sample were estimated from amplification of reference gene primers within the assay. Sequence reads were collapsed and filtered to measure the absolute abundance of every unique TCRbeta CDR3 rearrangement. For each sample, productive Simpson clonality was calculated as the square root of Simpson's diversity index across productive rearrangements. Not all clones reach the TCRdb copy of this immuneACCESS table, which keeps in-frame sequences only. Checked studies attribute under half of the gap to unresolved V genes and leave the rest unexplained. The DNA gave D and trimming, while V, J and clone size come from that table. Across this sample there are fewer than 250,000 clones, with approximately 85% seen only once. The ten largest clones capture roughly 5.2% of the sample.

Specimen: peripheral blood. The receptor chain draws on TRBV2 and TRBJ1-6; no D gene can be assigned with confidence. The TCR was taken from a woman aged 80 or over with COVID-19, enrolled during active disease. The bases are TGTGCCAGCAGTGTGTTACAGAGCTCCTATAATTCACCCCTCCACTTT. It codes for CASSVLQSSYNSPLHF. With the rest looked up from the reference TRBV2 and TRBJ1-6 genes rather than sequenced, the full variable domain is EPEVTQTPSHQVTQMGQEVILRCVPISNHLYFYWYRQILGQKVEFLVSFYNNEISEKSEIFDDQFSVERPDGSNFTLKIRSTKLEDSAMYFCASSVLQSSYNSPLHFGNGTRLTVT.